This T cell receptor beta chain comes out of a study of T cell clones after liver transplantation. Clones were read by immunoSEQ multiplex PCR, and TCRdb kept only the in-frame ones, dropping some. Here the sample spans around 15,000 clones, 82% being singletons. The CDR3 has 16 amino acids. The germline V gene encodes CDR1 MNHEY and CDR2 SMNVEV (reference sequence). Trimming took off 5 bases at V and 4 bases at J, with 21 bases between the two ends. A word on this clone: The antigen is undetermined.

Study-level results: Graft donor-reactive T cells possibly entered the graft instead of undergoing deletion.

Sequenced material: CD8+ T cells from blood, taken approximately 4 years after liver transplant. The chain employs TRBV27 and TRBJ2-7; D is perhaps TRBD1 (6 bases). The TCR was taken from a human patient who received a liver transplant. The T cells may partly be graft donor cells. The CDR3 loop is CASSGLTGQRFYEQYF. The CDR3 nucleotides read TGTGCCAGCAGTGGATTAACTGGACAGCGCTTTTACGAGCAGTACTTC.